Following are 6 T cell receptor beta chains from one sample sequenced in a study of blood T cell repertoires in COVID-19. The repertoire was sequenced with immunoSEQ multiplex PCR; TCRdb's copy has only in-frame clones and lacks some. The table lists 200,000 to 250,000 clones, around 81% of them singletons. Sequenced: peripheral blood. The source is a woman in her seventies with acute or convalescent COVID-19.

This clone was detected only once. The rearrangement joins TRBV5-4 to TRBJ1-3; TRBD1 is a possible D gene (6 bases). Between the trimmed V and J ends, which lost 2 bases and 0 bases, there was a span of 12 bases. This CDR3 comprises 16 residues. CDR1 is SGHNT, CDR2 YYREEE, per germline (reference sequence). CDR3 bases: TGTGCCAGCAGCTTATCTACAGGGAGCTCTGGAAACACCATATATTTT. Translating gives CASSLSTGSSGNTIYF. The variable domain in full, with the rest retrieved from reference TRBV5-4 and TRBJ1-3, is ETGVTQSPTHLIKTRGQQVTLRCSSQSGHNTVSWYQQALGQGPQFIFQYYREEENGRGNFPPRFSGLQFPNYSSELNVNALELDDSALYLCASSLSTGSSGNTIYFGEGSWLTVV.

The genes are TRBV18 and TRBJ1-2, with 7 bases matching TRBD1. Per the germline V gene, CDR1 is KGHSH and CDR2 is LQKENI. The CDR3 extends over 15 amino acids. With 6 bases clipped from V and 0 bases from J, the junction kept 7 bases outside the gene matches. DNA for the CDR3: TGTGCCAGCTCTTCTGGGACAGTTTCTAACTATGGCTACACCTTC. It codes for CASSSGTVSNYGYTF.

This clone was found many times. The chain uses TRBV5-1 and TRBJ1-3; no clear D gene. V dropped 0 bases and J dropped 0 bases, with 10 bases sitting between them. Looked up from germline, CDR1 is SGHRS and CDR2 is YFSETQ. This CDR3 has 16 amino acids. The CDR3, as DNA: TGCGCCAGCAGCTTGGAGGGAGCATACTCTGGAAACACCATATATTTT. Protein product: CASSLEGAYSGNTIYF.

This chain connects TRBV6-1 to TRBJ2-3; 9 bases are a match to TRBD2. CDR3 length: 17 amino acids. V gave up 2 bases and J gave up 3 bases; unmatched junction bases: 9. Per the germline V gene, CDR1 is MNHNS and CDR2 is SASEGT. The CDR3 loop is CASSEITSGWMTDTQYF. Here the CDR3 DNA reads TGTGCCAGCAGTGAAATCACTAGCGGGTGGATGACAGATACGCAGTATTTT.

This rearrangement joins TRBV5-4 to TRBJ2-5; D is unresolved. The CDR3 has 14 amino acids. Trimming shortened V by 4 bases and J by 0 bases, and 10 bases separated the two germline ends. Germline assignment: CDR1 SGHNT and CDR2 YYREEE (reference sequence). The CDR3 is CASSIISYQETQYF. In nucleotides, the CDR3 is TGTGCCAGCAGCATTATCAGTTACCAAGAGACCCAGTACTTC.

The CDR3 protein is CASSEAGEDEQYF. As DNA, the CDR3 is TGCGCCAGCAGTGAAGCGGGAGAGGACGAGCAGTACTTC. The rearrangement links TRBV10-1 to TRBJ2-7; TRBD2 aligns across 8 bases. Germline V gene data show CDR1 as WNHNN and CDR2 as SYGVQD (reference sequence). The length of the CDR3 is 13 residues. V shed 3 bases and J 5 bases; nucleotides not matched to a gene: 3.